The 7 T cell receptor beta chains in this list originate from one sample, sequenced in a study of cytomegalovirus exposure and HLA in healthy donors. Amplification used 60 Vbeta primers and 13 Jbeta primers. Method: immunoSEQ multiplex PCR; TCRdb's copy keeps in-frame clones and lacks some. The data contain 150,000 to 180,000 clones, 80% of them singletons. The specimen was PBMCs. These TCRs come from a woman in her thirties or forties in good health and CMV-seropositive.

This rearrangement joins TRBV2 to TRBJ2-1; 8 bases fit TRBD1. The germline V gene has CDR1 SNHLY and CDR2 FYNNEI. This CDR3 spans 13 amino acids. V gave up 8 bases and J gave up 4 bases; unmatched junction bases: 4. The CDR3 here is CASRDRSYNEQFF. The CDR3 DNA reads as TGTGCCAGCCGGGACAGGAGTTACAATGAGCAGTTCTTC. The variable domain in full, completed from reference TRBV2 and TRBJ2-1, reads EPEVTQTPSHQVTQMGQEVILRCVPISNHLYFYWYRQILGQKVEFLVSFYNNEISEKSEIFDDQFSVERPDGSNFTLKIRSTKLEDSAMYFCASRDRSYNEQFFGPGTRLTVL.

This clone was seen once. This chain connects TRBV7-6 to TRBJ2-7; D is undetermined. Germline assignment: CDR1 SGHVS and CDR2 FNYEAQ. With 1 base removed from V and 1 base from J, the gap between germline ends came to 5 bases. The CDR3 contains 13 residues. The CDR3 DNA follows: TGTGCCAGCAGCTTAGAACATTCCTACGAGCAGTACTTC. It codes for CASSLEHSYEQYF.

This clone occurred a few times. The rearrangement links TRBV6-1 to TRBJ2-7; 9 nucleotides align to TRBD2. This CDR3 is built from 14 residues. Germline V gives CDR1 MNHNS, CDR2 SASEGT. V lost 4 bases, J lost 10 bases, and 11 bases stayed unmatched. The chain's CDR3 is CASSALWREGIQYF. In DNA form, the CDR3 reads TGTGCCAGCAGTGCATTGTGGCGGGAGGGTATACAGTACTTC.

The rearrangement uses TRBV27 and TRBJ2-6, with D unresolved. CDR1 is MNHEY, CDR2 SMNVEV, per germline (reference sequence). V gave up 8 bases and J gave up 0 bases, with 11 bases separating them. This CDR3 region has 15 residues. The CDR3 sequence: CASGPSLSGANVLTF. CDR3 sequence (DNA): TGTGCCAGCGGCCCTAGTCTCTCTGGGGCCAACGTCCTGACTTTC.

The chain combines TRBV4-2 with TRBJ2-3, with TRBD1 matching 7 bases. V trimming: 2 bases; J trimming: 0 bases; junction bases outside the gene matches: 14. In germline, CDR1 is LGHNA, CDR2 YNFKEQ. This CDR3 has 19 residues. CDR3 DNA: TGTGCCAGCAGCCAATTCGACAGGGCTGGGGCTCTGAGCACAGATACGCAGTATTTT. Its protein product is CASSQFDRAGALSTDTQYF.

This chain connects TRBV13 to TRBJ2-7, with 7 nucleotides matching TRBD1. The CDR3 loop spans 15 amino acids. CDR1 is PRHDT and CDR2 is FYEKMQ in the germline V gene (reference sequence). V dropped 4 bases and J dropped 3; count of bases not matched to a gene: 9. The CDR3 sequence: CASSSQRDRHYEQYF. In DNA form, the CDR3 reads TGTGCCAGCAGCTCACAACGGGACAGACACTACGAGCAGTACTTC.

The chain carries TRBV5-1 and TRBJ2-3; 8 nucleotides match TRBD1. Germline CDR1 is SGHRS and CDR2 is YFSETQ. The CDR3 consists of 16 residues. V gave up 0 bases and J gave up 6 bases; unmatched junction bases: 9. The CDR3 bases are TGCGCCAGCAGCTTGGCAAAGACAGGGGATCATGATACGCAGTATTTT. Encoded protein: CASSLAKTGDHDTQYF.